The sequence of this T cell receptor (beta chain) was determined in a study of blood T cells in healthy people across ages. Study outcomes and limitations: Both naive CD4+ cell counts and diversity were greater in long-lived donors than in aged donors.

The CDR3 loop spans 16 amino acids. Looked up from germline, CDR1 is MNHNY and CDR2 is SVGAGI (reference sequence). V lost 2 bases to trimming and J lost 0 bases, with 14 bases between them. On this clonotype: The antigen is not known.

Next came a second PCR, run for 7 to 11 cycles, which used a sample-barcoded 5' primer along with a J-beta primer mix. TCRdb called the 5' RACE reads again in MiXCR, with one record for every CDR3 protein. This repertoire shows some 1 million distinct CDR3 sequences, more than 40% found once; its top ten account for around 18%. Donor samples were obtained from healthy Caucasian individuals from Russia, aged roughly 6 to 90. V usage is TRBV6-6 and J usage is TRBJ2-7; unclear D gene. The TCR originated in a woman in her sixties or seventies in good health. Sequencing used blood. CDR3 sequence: CASSYGENTYSYEQYF. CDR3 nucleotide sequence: TGTGCCAGCAGTTACGGGGAAAACACCTACTCCTACGAGCAGTACTTC.